Listed here are 23 T cell receptor beta chains from one sample, sequenced in a study of shared clonotypes between healthy human individuals. Generated by immunoSEQ multiplex PCR, the TCRdb table keeps only in-frame clones and is missing some. The table lists around 510,000 clones, roughly 72% of them singletons, with around 12% in the top ten. Sequencing was done on a sample of PBMCs. The receptors derive from a woman aged 40 to 50 in good health. Some clones in this sample may be carry-over from other donors' samples.

This rearrangement joins TRBV19 to TRBJ1-5; possible D gene TRBD1, 5 bases. The germline gives CDR1 LNHDA, CDR2 SQIVND (reference sequence). The CDR3 is 13 amino acids. V gave up 5 bases and J gave up 6 bases, with 11 bases separating them. In nucleotides, the CDR3 is TGTGCCAGTAGTTGGGGCCGGGGTCAGCCCCAGCATTTT. It encodes CASSWGRGQPQHF.

This clone was detected a few times. This chain links TRBV29-1 with TRBJ1-1, with D hard to call. The germline V and J ends were trimmed by 7 bases and 1 base, with 10 bases remaining between them. This CDR3 is 12 amino acids long. The germline gives CDR1 SQVTM, CDR2 ANQGSEA. CDR3 amino acids: CSASTGNTEAFF. CDR3 coding DNA: TGCAGCGCGTCGACGGGGAACACTGAAGCTTTCTTT. Using reference TRBV29-1 and TRBJ1-1 for the parts outside the CDR3, the full variable domain is SAVISQKPSRDICQRGTSLTIQCQVDSQVTMMFWYRQQPGQSLTLIATANQGSEATYESGFVIDKFPISRPNLTFSTLTVSNMSPEDSSIYLCSASTGNTEAFFGQGTRLTVV.

The chain recombines TRBV6-1 with TRBJ2-7; D unresolved. With 2 bases removed from V and 0 bases from J, the gap between germline ends came to 14 bases. CDR1 and CDR2 (germline): MNHNS, SASEGT. The CDR3 is made up of 16 amino acids. As DNA, the CDR3 is TGTGCCAGCAGTGAAATGTTGGGGTCAGCCTCCTACGAGCAGTACTTC. Its translation is CASSEMLGSASYEQYF.

The CDR3 spells CASSWDFTSYEQYF. CDR3 sequence (DNA): TGTGCCAGCAGCTGGGACTTCACCTCCTACGAGCAGTACTTC. J is TRBJ2-7 and V is TRBV5-4; D might be TRBD2 (6 bases). V lost 3 bases to trimming and J lost 0 bases, with 10 bases between them. Germline CDR1 SGHNT, CDR2 YYREEE (reference sequence). The CDR3 consists of 14 residues.

The V call is TRBV27, the J call TRBJ2-3; D is undetermined. This CDR3 contains 14 residues. V shed 2 bases and J shed 2 bases, with 8 bases lying between them. Germline CDR1 and CDR2: MNHEY and SMNVEV (reference sequence). Written as DNA, the CDR3 is TGTGCCAGCAGTTTAAAGGCAGCCACAGATACGCAGTATTTT. Translation: CASSLKAATDTQYF.

There are a few counts of this clone. The rearrangement uses TRBV2 and TRBJ1-1, with TRBD1 matching over 7 bases. Germline V gene data show CDR1 as SNHLY and CDR2 as FYNNEI. The CDR3 is 13 residues long. J gave up 9 bases and V 6 bases, and 10 bases lay outside the gene matches. The CDR3 is CASSRDSPQQAFF. CDR3 nucleotide sequence: TGTGCCAGCAGCAGGGACAGCCCCCAACAAGCTTTCTTT. Full variable domain (outside the CDR3, taken from reference TRBV2 and TRBJ1-1): EPEVTQTPSHQVTQMGQEVILRCVPISNHLYFYWYRQILGQKVEFLVSFYNNEISEKSEIFDDQFSVERPDGSNFTLKIRSTKLEDSAMYFCASSRDSPQQAFFGQGTRLTVV.

The gene calls are TRBV29-1 and TRBJ2-1; 7 bases fit TRBD1. The CDR3 spans 15 residues. Unmatched junction bases numbered 13, after V lost 4 bases and J lost 7 bases. The V gene's germline CDR1 is SQVTM and CDR2 ANQGSEA. The CDR3 sequence: CSVGMFRQGGNEQFF. CDR3 in DNA: TGCAGCGTTGGTATGTTTAGACAGGGTGGAAATGAGCAGTTCTTC.

The chain recombines TRBV28 with TRBJ2-7; maybe TRBD1 (6 bases). CDR1 and CDR2 from the germline V gene are MDHEN and SYDVKM. The CDR3 covers 14 residues. Trimming took off 5 bases at V and 0 bases at J, with 11 bases between the two ends. CDR3 bases: TGTGCCAGCAGTCTCACACAGGGCTCCTACGAGCAGTACTTC. Its translation is CASSLTQGSYEQYF.

V usage is TRBV5-6 and J usage is TRBJ1-2, with D possibly matching TRBD1 (6 bases). V lost 6 bases, J lost 0 bases, and 18 bases lay in between. The CDR3 sequence is 16 residues long. Germline V gene sequence: CDR1 SGHDT, CDR2 YYEEEE. For the CDR3, the DNA is TGTGCCAGCACCTTCTGGGGGGCAGCTACTAACTATGGCTACACCTTC. Protein product: CASTFWGAATNYGYTF.

This clone occurred once. This sample also contains other DNA sequences that code for the same CDR3. This chain links TRBV7-8 with TRBJ2-5; either TRBD1 or TRBD2 may fit D (5 bases each). This CDR3 has 14 residues. Per germline, CDR1 SGHVS and CDR2 FQNEAQ. Trimming cost V 5 bases and J 2 bases, with 12 bases left between them. Written as DNA, the CDR3 is TGTGCCAGCAGCCTCGGGACGGTTCAAGAGACCCAGTACTTC. It is translated as CASSLGTVQETQYF.

This chain joins TRBV11-2 and TRBJ2-5; TRBD2 agrees at 8 bases. The V segment lost 5 bases and the J segment 5 bases; nucleotides outside the gene matches: 10. Germline CDR1 SGHAT, CDR2 FQNNGV. The CDR3 has 15 residues. This CDR3 reads CASSPSGGAWETQYF. Here the CDR3 DNA reads TGTGCCAGCAGCCCATCGGGGGGGGCTTGGGAGACCCAGTACTTC.

The chain links TRBV27 to TRBJ1-2, with 10 bases identical to TRBD1. Germline CDR1 MNHEY, CDR2 SMNVEV (reference sequence). CDR3 length equals 14 residues. V dropped 6 bases and J dropped 8; count of bases not matched to a gene: 9. CDR3 residues: CASRETGGTRGYTF. CDR3 nucleotides: TGTGCCAGCAGGGAGACAGGGGGCACGAGGGGCTACACCTTC.

The chain recombines TRBV5-1 with TRBJ2-7; the match to TRBD2 covers 11 bases. V shed 0 bases and J 4 bases; nucleotides not matched to a gene: 0. Per the germline V gene, CDR1 is SGHRS and CDR2 is YFSETQ. The CDR3 length is 14 residues. CDR3 in DNA: TGCGCCAGCAGCTTGGGGACTAGCGGGTACGAGCAGTACTTC. This translates into CASSLGTSGYEQYF. The whole variable domain, filled in from reference TRBV5-1 and TRBJ2-7, reads KAGVTQTPRYLIKTRGQQVTLSCSPISGHRSVSWYQQTPGQGLQFLFEYFSETQRNKGNFPGRFSGRQFSNSRSEMNVSTLELGDSALYLCASSLGTSGYEQYFGPGTRLTVT.

This clone was recorded only once. This chain uses TRBV27 with TRBJ2-3; possibly TRBD2 for D (5 bases). V was clipped by 0 bases and J by 6 bases, with 13 bases between them. CDR3 size: 15 residues. The germline CDR1 and CDR2 sequences are MNHEY and SMNVEV (reference sequence). DNA for the CDR3: TGTGCCAGCAGTTTATCCCGACCCGGCGGGGATACGCAGTATTTT. This codes for CASSLSRPGGDTQYF.

The J gene is TRBJ2-2, the V gene TRBV2; 8 bases are a match to TRBD2. The CDR3 sequence is 15 residues long. Germline trimming cut 3 bases from V and 1 base from J; bases unmatched to any gene: 1. CDR1 SNHLY and CDR2 FYNNEI come from the germline V gene. Here the CDR3 reads CASSDLAGNTGELFF. The DNA for the CDR3 is TGTGCCAGCAGTGACCTAGCGGGGAACACCGGGGAGCTGTTTTTT.

The chain joins TRBV5-4 to TRBJ2-7; D call uncertain. Trimming removed 0 bases from V and 7 bases from J, with 8 bases in between. Germline V gene data show CDR1 as SGHNT and CDR2 as YYREEE (reference sequence). The length of the CDR3 is 12 residues. The CDR3 DNA is TGTGCCAGCAGCTTGGACTCCGGTGAGCAGTACTTC. Protein product: CASSLDSGEQYF.

The CDR3 DNA follows: TGCGCCAGCAGCCAAGGACTGAGCACCTACGAGCAGTACTTC. It is translated as CASSQGLSTYEQYF. This chain uses TRBV4-3 with TRBJ2-7; D gene ambiguous. Germline values: CDR1 LGHNA, CDR2 YSLEER. Trimming removed 1 base from V and 2 bases from J, with 9 bases in between. CDR3 length: 14 residues.

J is TRBJ1-2 and V is TRBV5-4, with 8 bases fitting TRBD1. V gave up 1 base and J gave up 8 bases; unmatched junction bases: 7. This CDR3 is 14 amino acids long. Germline V gene sequence: CDR1 SGHNT, CDR2 YYREEE (reference sequence). Here the CDR3 DNA reads TGTGCCAGCAGCTTGAGAGGACAGGGAGCGGGCTACACCTTC. Encoded protein: CASSLRGQGAGYTF.

With regard to this clone: This same CDR3 is encoded by further DNA sequences in the sample. The chain carries TRBV7-6 and TRBJ2-1; D is undetermined. Looked up from germline, CDR1 is SGHVS and CDR2 is FNYEAQ. Trimming removed 2 bases from V and 7 bases from J, with 15 bases in between. There are 15 residues in the CDR3. The CDR3 loop reads CASSLTRTSGNEQFF. The CDR3 DNA is TGTGCCAGCAGCTTAACCCGGACCAGTGGGAATGAGCAGTTCTTC.

The chain combines TRBV2 with TRBJ2-7, with 10 bases matching TRBD2. The CDR3 loop spans 14 amino acids. V trimming: 11 bases; J trimming: 2 bases; junction bases outside the gene matches: 9. Per germline, CDR1 SNHLY and CDR2 FYNNEI. The CDR3 spells CASWTSGGTYEQYF. The CDR3 bases are TGTGCCTCATGGACTAGCGGAGGGACCTACGAGCAGTACTTC.

V is TRBV7-9 and J is TRBJ2-7; 13 nucleotides align to TRBD2. Germline CDR1 reads SEHNR; CDR2 reads FQNEAQ (reference sequence). The ends lost 4 bases at V and 7 bases at J; junction bases unmatched: 10. This CDR3 comprises 16 residues. As DNA, the CDR3 is TGTGCCAGCAGCTCCCAAGGACTAGCGGGAGTAAGTGAGCAGTACTTC. Protein: CASSSQGLAGVSEQYF.

Concerning this clone itself: A much bigger clone sits one base away, suggesting this may be a read error. Other DNA sequences in the sample encode the same CDR3. The CDR3 spells CATSIRQLYGYTF. CDR3 bases: TGTGCCACCAGCATACGACAGCTCTATGGCTACACCTTC. The chain uses TRBV28 and TRBJ1-2; possibly TRBD1 for D (5 bases). Looked up from germline, CDR1 is MDHEN and CDR2 is SYDVKM. The CDR3 has 13 amino acids. Trimming stripped 10 bases from V and 4 bases from J, with 16 bases between.

V is TRBV27 and J is TRBJ1-4; tentative D call: TRBD1 (6 bases). Per germline, CDR1 MNHEY and CDR2 SMNVEV (reference sequence). Between the trimmed V and J ends, which lost 8 bases and 8 bases, there was a span of 18 bases. The CDR3 runs to 14 residues. The DNA for the CDR3 is TGTGCCAGCGGTATCCGGGACATAAGCGAAAAACTGTTTTTT. Amino acids: CASGIRDISEKLFF.